This T cell receptor beta chain was obtained from a study of radiation and T cells in renal cell carcinoma. Regarding the study as a whole: From baseline, blood top tumor clonotypes peaked at 2 weeks post-radiation.

Sample time point: baseline pretreatment blood. Treatment reported: 15 Gy SBRT to primary tumor, nephrectomy 4 weeks later. TCRdb's copy holds only in-frame clones and misses some; the assay was immunoSEQ multiplex PCR. The sample gives 150,000 or so clones, roughly 90% of which show up once; about 4% is in the top ten. As concerns this clone: Its antigen is as yet unknown.

V was cut by 5 bases and J by 3 bases, with 14 bases left in between. CDR3 length: 14 amino acids. Germline CDR1 and CDR2: WNHNN and SYGVQD (reference sequence). The chain couples TRBV10-1 to TRBJ2-7, with D uncertain. The TCR sequence derives from a woman in her sixties or seventies with renal cell carcinoma. The sequencing used blood, collected from a patient whose treatment included radiotherapy and nephrectomy. The CDR3 DNA reads TGCGCCAGCAGTTTTCTAGTTGCAGTCTACGAGCAGTACTTC. Residues: CASSFLVAVYEQYF.